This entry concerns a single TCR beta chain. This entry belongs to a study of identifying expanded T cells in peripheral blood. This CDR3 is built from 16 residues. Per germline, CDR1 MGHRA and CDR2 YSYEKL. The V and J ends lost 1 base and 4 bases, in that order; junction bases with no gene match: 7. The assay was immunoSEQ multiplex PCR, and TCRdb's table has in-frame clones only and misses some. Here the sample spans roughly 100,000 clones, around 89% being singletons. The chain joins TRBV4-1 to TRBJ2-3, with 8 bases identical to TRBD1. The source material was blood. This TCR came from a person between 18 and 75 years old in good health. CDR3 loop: CASSQGAGGLADTQYF. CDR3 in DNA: TGCGCCAGCAGCCAAGGGGCAGGGGGCTTAGCAGATACGCAGTATTTT.